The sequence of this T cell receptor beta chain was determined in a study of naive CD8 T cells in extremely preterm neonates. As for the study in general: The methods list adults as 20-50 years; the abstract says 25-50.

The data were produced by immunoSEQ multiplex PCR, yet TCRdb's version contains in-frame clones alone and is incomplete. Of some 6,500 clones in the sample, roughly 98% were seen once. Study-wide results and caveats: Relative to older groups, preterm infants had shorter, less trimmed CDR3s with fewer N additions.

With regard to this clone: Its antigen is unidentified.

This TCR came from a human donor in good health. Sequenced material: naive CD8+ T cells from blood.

CDR3 residues: CASSLDGTEAFF. The CDR3 DNA follows: TGTGCCAGCAGCTTAGACGGCACTGAAGCTTTCTTT. V usage is TRBV7-9 and J usage is TRBJ1-1; the D is unclear. The CDR3 sequence is 12 residues long. The germline V and J ends were trimmed by 1 base and 4 bases, with 4 bases remaining between them. The germline V gene encodes CDR1 SEHNR and CDR2 FQNEAQ (reference sequence).